The 21 T cell receptor beta chains below were found in one sample sequenced in a study of T cells in Graves' hyperthyroidism and ophthalmopathy. The TCR beta CDR3 regions underwent amplification using RNA transcripts as the source. First-round RT-PCR with HTBI primers amplified the TCR CDR3 region. MiXCR, run by TCRdb on the multiplex PCR reads, gives a single entry per CDR3 protein. Among hundreds of thousands of distinct CDR3 sequences listed, around 22% were seen once. Sequencing was done on a sample of blood. The receptors originated from a woman in her twenties or thirties with Graves' ophthalmopathy.

This clonotype was recorded a few times. The gene calls are TRBV11-2 and TRBJ2-7; possibly TRBD1 or TRBD2 for D (5 bases each). CDR3 length equals 16 residues. V gave up 1 base and J gave up 0 bases, with 13 bases separating them. Looked up from germline, CDR1 is SGHAT and CDR2 is FQNNGV. The CDR3 sequence is CASSLGAGTGSYEQYF. CDR3 DNA: TGTGCCAGCAGCTTAGGTGCCGGGACCGGCTCCTACGAGCAGTACTTC.

This clonotype was observed a few times. V is TRBV28 and J is TRBJ2-7; TRBD2 agrees at 8 bases. J gave up 3 bases and V 9 bases, and 7 bases lay outside the gene matches. Germline CDR1 MDHEN, CDR2 SYDVKM. This CDR3 is built from 13 residues. CDR3 coding DNA: TGTGCCAGTGGGGAGACTAGCGTCTACGAGCAGTACTTC. This sequence encodes CASGETSVYEQYF.

This rearrangement joins TRBV19 to TRBJ2-7; 7 bases align to TRBD2. This CDR3 contains 16 residues. Unmatched junction bases numbered 11, after V lost 3 bases and J lost 3 bases. CDR1 and CDR2 (germline): LNHDA, SQIVND (reference sequence). The CDR3 is CASSIKSMGLFYEQYF. DNA for the CDR3: TGTGCCAGTAGTATTAAATCTATGGGACTATTCTACGAGCAGTACTTC.

V gene TRBV6-2 or TRBV6-3 combines with J gene TRBJ1-5; possible D gene TRBD1, 5 bases. Per the germline V gene, CDR1 is MNHEY and CDR2 is SVGEGT. The CDR3 loop spans 12 amino acids. Trimming pared 5 bases from V and 11 bases from J, leaving 13 bases between. The DNA of the CDR3 is TGTGCCAGCAGTACGGGGCGGGTGACCCAGCATTTT. This codes for CASSTGRVTQHF.

This clonotype was found many times. The rearrangement links TRBV18 to TRBJ2-7, with D possibly matching TRBD2 (7 bases). Deletions cut 8 bases from V and 0 bases from J, with 17 bases between. From germline, CDR1 is KGHSH and CDR2 LQKENI. There are 15 residues in the CDR3. The DNA of the CDR3 is TGTGCCAGCCGGGGGGAGACAGGAACCTCCTACGAGCAGTACTTC. This gives the protein CASRGETGTSYEQYF.

Many counts were recorded for this clonotype. The rearrangement uses TRBV19 and TRBJ1-5; 7 bases match TRBD1. The germline V gene encodes CDR1 LNHDA and CDR2 SQIVND (reference sequence). With V trimmed by 1 base and J by 0 bases, 15 bases remained unmatched. The CDR3 is made up of 20 amino acids. This CDR3 reads CASSIGPLRGRRASNQPQHF. The CDR3 DNA is TGTGCCAGTAGTATAGGACCCCTGAGGGGGCGGAGGGCTAGCAATCAGCCCCAGCATTTT.

This clonotype was observed many times. The chain is built from TRBV3-1 and TRBJ2-4; D not certain. Trimming removed 2 bases at V and 5 bases at J, with 7 bases between. Germline CDR1 and CDR2: LGHDT and YNNKEL (reference sequence). This CDR3 comprises 13 residues. The CDR3 DNA is TGTGCCAGCAGCCAAAATGGCGAAAACATTCAGTACTTC. Translated: CASSQNGENIQYF.

This clonotype occurred many times. This chain connects TRBV12-3 or TRBV12-4 to TRBJ2-2, with D maybe TRBD1 (5 bases). This CDR3 has 15 amino acids. V was trimmed by 6 bases and J by 4 bases, leaving 15 bases between them. Here the CDR3 reads CASRVDSSITGELFF. The CDR3 bases are TGTGCCAGCAGGGTAGACAGTTCCATCACCGGGGAGCTGTTTTTT.

V gene TRBV2 combines with J gene TRBJ1-1; perhaps TRBD1 as D (6 bases). Germline CDR1 and CDR2: SNHLY and FYNNEI. Trimming took 6 bases from V and 5 from J, leaving 22 bases between them. The CDR3 has 16 residues. CDR3 coding DNA: TGTGCCAGCAGCCCCGGCCAGGGGAGAGGGAGGACTGAAGCTTTCTTT. Translated, it gives CASSPGQGRGRTEAFF.

There are many counts of this clonotype. This may stem from a read error, because a much larger clone lies one nucleotide away. The chain is built from TRBV12-3 or TRBV12-4 and TRBJ1-1; D is possibly TRBD1 (5 bases). V shed 2 bases and J shed 1 base, with 8 bases lying between them. The CDR3 sequence is 14 residues long. The CDR3: CASSLRTSNTEAFF. DNA for the CDR3: TGTGCCAGCAGTTTAAGGACATCGAACACTGAAGCTTTCTTT.

This clonotype was counted a few times. V and J are TRBV28 and TRBJ1-5; no clear D. The CDR3 runs 16 residues. The germline V and J ends were trimmed by 5 bases and 1 base, with 15 bases remaining between them. The germline V gene encodes CDR1 MDHEN and CDR2 SYDVKM. The CDR3 here is CASSPRTSLSNQPQHF. In DNA form, the CDR3 reads TGTGCCAGCAGTCCCAGGACGTCACTAAGCAATCAGCCCCAGCATTTT.

This clonotype was recorded many times. CDR3 sequence: CASSIRTFGETQYF. CDR3 DNA: TGTGCCAGTAGTATCCGGACTTTTGGGGAGACCCAGTACTTC. V usage is TRBV19 and J usage is TRBJ2-5, with TRBD2 as a possible D gene (5 bases). V lost 3 bases and J lost 5, with 13 bases in between. The length of the CDR3 is 14 residues. Germline CDR1 is LNHDA and CDR2 is SQIVND (reference sequence).

This clonotype was observed many times. The rearrangement uses TRBV7-2 and TRBJ1-5, with 8 bases fitting TRBD1. Looked up from germline, CDR1 is SGHTA and CDR2 is FQGNSA. The CDR3 loop spans 14 amino acids. Trimming took 9 bases from V and 4 from J; bases not matched to a gene: 8. The CDR3, as DNA: TGTGCCAGAAAGACAGGGGTAGGGAATCAGCCCCAGCATTTT. This translates into CARKTGVGNQPQHF.

This rearrangement joins TRBV5-1 to TRBJ2-5; 8 positions agree with TRBD2. Looked up from germline, CDR1 is SGHRS and CDR2 is YFSETQ. Unmatched junction bases numbered 6, after V lost 0 bases and J lost 5 bases. CDR3 size: 15 residues. CDR3: CASSLDTGGLETQYF. The CDR3 DNA sequence: TGCGCCAGCAGCTTGGATACGGGGGGGCTTGAGACCCAGTACTTC.

This clonotype was seen many times. The chain combines TRBV6-2 or TRBV6-3 with TRBJ1-2; no reliable D call. Trimming removed 8 bases from V and 4 bases from J, with 11 bases in between. CDR1 and CDR2 from the germline V gene are MNHEY and SVGEGT. CDR3 size: 12 residues. The CDR3 DNA reads as TGTGCCAGCGGTCTCGTAGGCTATGGCTACACCTTC. This translates into CASGLVGYGYTF.

In this sample, this clonotype turned up many times. The CDR3 protein is CASSPSRGTQYF. CDR3 DNA: TGTGCCAGTAGTCCATCCCGGGGGACCCAGTACTTC. The chain combines TRBV19 with TRBJ2-5, with D perhaps TRBD2 (5 bases). Trimming removed 5 bases from V and 7 bases from J, with 11 bases in between. Germline V lookup: CDR1 LNHDA, CDR2 SQIVND (reference sequence). This CDR3 contains 12 residues.

The genes are TRBV6-5 and TRBJ2-4; TRBD1 agrees at 10 bases. CDR1 and CDR2 (germline): MNHEY, SVGAGI. V shed 2 bases, J shed 14 bases, and the junction held 6 bases outside the gene matches. This CDR3 contains 13 residues. CDR3 in DNA: TGTGCCAGCAGTTACCCGTACGGGACAGGGGAGTACTTC. It encodes CASSYPYGTGEYF.

This clonotype was detected many times. The J gene is TRBJ1-1, the V gene TRBV15; the D gene is possibly TRBD1 (6 bases). With 1 base removed from V and 4 bases from J, the gap between germline ends came to 16 bases. This CDR3 region has 16 residues. Germline assignment: CDR1 LNHNV and CDR2 YYDKDF (reference sequence). As DNA, the CDR3 is TGTGCCACCAGCAGAGTTTCAGGGGCGTACGGCACTGAAGCTTTCTTT. This codes for CATSRVSGAYGTEAFF.

This clonotype was found many times. The genes are TRBV6-5 and TRBJ1-1, with 7 bases aligning to TRBD1. Germline V lookup: CDR1 MNHEY, CDR2 SVGAGI. V shed 5 bases and J 2 bases; nucleotides not matched to a gene: 5. The CDR3 consists of 14 residues. The CDR3 coding sequence is TGTGCCAGCAGTAGATGGGACAGCAACACTGAAGCTTTCTTT. Its translation is CASSRWDSNTEAFF.

The chain links TRBV29-1 to TRBJ1-2; D not certain. The CDR3 runs to 13 residues. The germline gives CDR1 SQVTM, CDR2 ANQGSEA. The V end lost 1 base, the J end lost 0 bases, and 6 bases lay between the germline ends. CDR3 DNA sequence: TGCAGCGTTGAAGGACATCCTAACTATGGCTACACCTTC. It translates to CSVEGHPNYGYTF.

This clonotype was counted a few times. The gene calls are TRBV20-1 and TRBJ2-7; 8 nucleotides align to TRBD2. Trimming at V came to 1 base and at J to 3 bases, leaving 5 bases not matched to a gene. Germline assignment: CDR1 DFQATT and CDR2 SNEGSKA (reference sequence). The length of the CDR3 is 14 residues. The CDR3 loop reads CSARGYGRDYEQYF. In DNA, the CDR3 is TGCAGTGCTAGAGGATACGGGAGGGACTACGAGCAGTACTTC.